Listed here is a single T cell receptor (beta chain). Its antigen is unidentified. This sample was included in a study of CD8+CD57+ T cells in acquired aplastic anemia. The overall study: Sorted CD4+ and CD8+ cells gave a mean 3.2 ug DNA, range 0.2 to 27.4 ug. Broader study findings: Patients showed no significant difference from controls in CD8+ Simpson's diversity.

In patients chosen for sequencing, flow cytometry had shown CD8+CD57+ cell expansion. At the time of blood sampling, patients had not yet received any therapy. This CDR3 has 17 residues. V lost 4 bases and J 4 bases, leaving 21 bases between the germline ends. Per the germline V gene, CDR1 is KGHDR and CDR2 is SFDVKD. TCR beta VDJ combinations and CDR3 sequences were profiled from genomic DNA. Each CDR3 protein gets one entry after TCRdb re-called the reads with MiXCR. The sample includes over 250,000 distinct CDR3 sequences, 45% to 65% of them seen just once. The rearrangement links TRBV24-1 to TRBJ1-1; possibly TRBD1 for D (6 bases). What was sequenced was sorted CD4+, CD8+, or CD8+CD57+ T cells (not recorded which) from PBMCs. This clonotype was sampled from a human donor with aplastic anemia. The CDR3 coding sequence is TGTGCCACCAGTGACCCGATCGGGGGGCAGGGGAGCACTGAAGCTTTCTTT. The encoded protein is CATSDPIGGQGSTEAFF.